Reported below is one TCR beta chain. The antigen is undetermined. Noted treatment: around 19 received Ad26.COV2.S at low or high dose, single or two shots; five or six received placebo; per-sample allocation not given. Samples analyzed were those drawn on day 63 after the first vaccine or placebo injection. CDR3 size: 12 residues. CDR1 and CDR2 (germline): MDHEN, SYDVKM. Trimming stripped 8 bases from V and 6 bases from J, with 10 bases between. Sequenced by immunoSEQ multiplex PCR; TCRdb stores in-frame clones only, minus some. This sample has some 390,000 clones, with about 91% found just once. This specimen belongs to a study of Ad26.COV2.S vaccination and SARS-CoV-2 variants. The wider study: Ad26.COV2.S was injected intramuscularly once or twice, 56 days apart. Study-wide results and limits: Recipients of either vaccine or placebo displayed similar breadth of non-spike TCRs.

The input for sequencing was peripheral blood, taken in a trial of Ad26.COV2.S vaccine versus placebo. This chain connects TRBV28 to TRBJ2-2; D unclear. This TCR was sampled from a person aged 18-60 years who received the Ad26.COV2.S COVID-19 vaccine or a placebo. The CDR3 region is CASRVDAGELFF. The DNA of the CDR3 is TGTGCCAGCCGGGTGGACGCCGGGGAGCTGTTTTTT.